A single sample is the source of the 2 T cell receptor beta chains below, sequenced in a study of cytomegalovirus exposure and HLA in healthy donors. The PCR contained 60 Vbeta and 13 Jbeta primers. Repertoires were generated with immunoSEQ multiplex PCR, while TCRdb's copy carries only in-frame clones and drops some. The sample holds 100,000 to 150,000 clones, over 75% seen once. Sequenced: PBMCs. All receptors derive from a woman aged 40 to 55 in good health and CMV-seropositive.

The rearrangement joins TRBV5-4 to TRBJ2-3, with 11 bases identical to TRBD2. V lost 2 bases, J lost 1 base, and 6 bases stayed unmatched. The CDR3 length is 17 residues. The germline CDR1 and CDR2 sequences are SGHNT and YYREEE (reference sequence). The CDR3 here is CASSFSGGGIGTDTQYF. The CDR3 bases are TGTGCCAGCAGCTTTAGCGGGGGGGGAATAGGCACAGATACGCAGTATTTT.

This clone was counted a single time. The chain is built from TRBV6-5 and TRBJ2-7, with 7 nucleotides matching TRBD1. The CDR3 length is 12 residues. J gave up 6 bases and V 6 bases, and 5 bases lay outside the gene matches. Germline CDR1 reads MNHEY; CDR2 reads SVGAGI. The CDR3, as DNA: TGTGCCAGCAGGCACAACAGGGGCGAGCAGTACTTC. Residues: CASRHNRGEQYF.